One sample yielded the 24 T cell receptor beta chains listed below, sequenced in a study of T-cell reconstitution after alpha-beta-depleted transplantation in children (dated by TCRdb to the mid-2010s). Receptors were amplified or captured by PCR. The sequencer listed for this sample is Illumina HiSeq 2500. TCR library preparation used molecular barcoding, with unique molecular identifiers applied to normalize quantification of the TCRbeta repertoire. TCRdb reprocessed the public reads (quality trimming at Q25 with fastp, clone calling with MiXCR) and kept in-frame beta chains. CDR3 protein sequences are deduplicated, and each keeps its most common genes and DNA. This sample holds about 120,000 distinct CDR3 sequences; about 21% were observed only once. About 11% of the sample belongs to the ten largest clones. The treatment or condition label for this specimen denotes: allogeneic hematopoietic cell transplantation with graft depleted of TCRalphabeta T cells and CD19 B cells.

The sequenced sample was PBMCs, mostly from graft donor cells, obtained 180 days after TCRalphabeta/CD19-depleted stem cell transplant. These receptors were collected from a male patient aged 2-9 years who had a stem cell transplant for chronic granulomatous disease, so the T cells may come from the graft donor.

This clonotype was counted ten times or more. The V call is TRBV20-1, the J call TRBJ1-4; 7 bases match TRBD1. Germline V lookup: CDR1 DFQATT, CDR2 SNEGSKA (reference sequence). V was pared by 6 bases and J by 5 bases, with 9 bases of the junction left unmatched. CDR3 length equals 14 residues. CDR3 in amino acids: CSATKGAPNEKLFF. The CDR3 DNA is TGCAGTGCCACTAAGGGGGCACCGAATGAAAAACTGTTTTTT.

This clonotype showed up many times. The chain combines TRBV13 with TRBJ2-1; 8 bases are shared with TRBD2. This CDR3 has 13 residues. Trimming took 9 bases from V and 4 from J; bases not matched to a gene: 5. Per germline, CDR1 PRHDT and CDR2 FYEKMQ (reference sequence). CDR3 nucleotide sequence: TGTGCCAGTCGGGGGGGAGAGTACAATGAGCAGTTCTTC. Its translation is CASRGGEYNEQFF.

This clonotype was counted between two and nine times. V is TRBV20-1 and J is TRBJ2-5; D perhaps matches TRBD1 (6 bases). Germline V gene sequence: CDR1 DFQATT, CDR2 SNEGSKA (reference sequence). CDR3 length: 13 amino acids. V shed 5 bases and J shed 1 base, with 11 bases lying between them. CDR3 amino acids: CSAPTGIQETQYF. The CDR3 DNA reads TGCAGTGCTCCTACAGGGATCCAAGAGACCCAGTACTTC.

This clonotype is a singleton in its sample. The chain recombines TRBV25-1 with TRBJ2-1; the D is unclear. V dropped 3 bases and J dropped 8 bases, with 11 bases sitting between them. Germline CDR1 MGHDK, CDR2 SYGVNS. This CDR3 has 13 amino acids. The CDR3 DNA reads TGTGCCAGCAGTGACAGTGGCGGAGATGAGCAGTTCTTC. Translation: CASSDSGGDEQFF. Combining the CDR3 with reference TRBV25-1 and TRBJ2-1 gives the whole variable domain EADIYQTPRYLVIGTGKKITLECSQTMGHDKMYWYQQDPGMELHLIHYSYGVNSTEKGDLSSESTVSRIRTEHFPLTLESARPSHTSQYLCASSDSGGDEQFFGPGTRLTVL.

In this sample, this clonotype turned up many times. The chain links TRBV5-1 to TRBJ2-5; D not resolved. The germline V gene has CDR1 SGHRS and CDR2 YFSETQ. CDR3 size: 13 residues. V was shortened by 6 bases and J by 5 bases, with 14 bases between the two germline ends. The CDR3 is CASNDGMMETQYF. In nucleotides, the CDR3 is TGCGCCAGCAACGACGGAATGATGGAGACCCAGTACTTC.

This clonotype was detected only a few times. The chain joins TRBV20-1 to TRBJ1-6; 10 positions match TRBD1. Germline CDR1 is DFQATT and CDR2 is SNEGSKA (reference sequence). After removal of 5 bases from V and 7 bases from J, the junction contained 8 bases not matched to a gene. CDR3 length: 15 residues. The CDR3 loop is CSAPGTGVPNSPLHF. CDR3 in DNA: TGCAGTGCTCCCGGGACAGGGGTTCCAAATTCACCCCTCCACTTT.

This chain links TRBV3-1 with TRBJ1-2, with TRBD1 identical over 10 bases. The V and J ends lost 2 bases and 7 bases, in that order; junction bases with no gene match: 7. The CDR3 has 15 amino acids. The germline V gene encodes CDR1 LGHDT and CDR2 YNNKEL (reference sequence). For the CDR3, the DNA is TGTGCCAGCAGCCAATCCGGGACAGGGGCCTCTGGCTACACCTTC. Translated, it gives CASSQSGTGASGYTF.

This clonotype was seen a few times. The gene calls are TRBV4-2 and TRBJ2-5; tentatively, D is TRBD1 (6 bases). Trimming took off 0 bases at V and 1 base at J, with 15 bases between the two ends. Germline V CDR1 and CDR2: LGHNA, YNFKEQ. The CDR3 has 17 residues. CDR3 nucleotide sequence: TGTGCCAGCAGCCAAGACCGGGACAAAAAACGCCAAGAGACCCAGTACTTC. Encoded protein: CASSQDRDKKRQETQYF.

This clonotype showed up many times. The chain recombines TRBV29-1 with TRBJ2-5; 7 nucleotides match TRBD1. The CDR3 spans 14 residues. Trimming cost V 5 bases and J 9 bases; bases outside gene matches: 15. CDR1 and CDR2 (germline): SQVTM, ANQGSEA. DNA for the CDR3: TGCAGCGTTCGGAACAGGGGAGCTTCGCAGGCCCAGTACTTC. Protein: CSVRNRGASQAQYF.

This clonotype was counted many times. The chain couples TRBV18 to TRBJ2-7; 8 bases are shared with TRBD1. Germline values: CDR1 KGHSH, CDR2 LQKENI. Unmatched junction bases numbered 12, after V lost 3 bases and J lost 2 bases. CDR3 length: 17 amino acids. The CDR3 DNA sequence: TGTGCCAGCTCACCGATACTGACAGGGGAACGGACCTACGAGCAGTACTTC. Encoded protein: CASSPILTGERTYEQYF.

Only a few counts were recorded for this clonotype. The gene calls are TRBV4-1 and TRBJ2-3; TRBD2 agrees at 7 bases. Trimming cost V 4 bases and J 5 bases; bases outside gene matches: 15. Germline V CDR1 and CDR2: MGHRA, YSYEKL. The CDR3 spans 17 residues. This CDR3 is CASSLLPGTTDGDTQYF. The CDR3 nucleotides are TGCGCCAGCAGCCTTCTCCCCGGGACTACAGATGGAGATACGCAGTATTTT.

A few counts support this clonotype. The rearrangement uses TRBV12-3 or TRBV12-4 and TRBJ1-5; a possible D gene is TRBD1 (5 bases). CDR3 length equals 15 residues. The germline V and J ends were trimmed by 6 bases and 2 bases, with 14 bases remaining between them. DNA of the CDR3: TGTGCCAGCAGGAGCGCAGGGAAGGGCAATCAGCCCCAGCATTTT. It codes for CASRSAGKGNQPQHF.

In its sample, this clonotype was seen a few times. V is TRBV20-1 and J is TRBJ2-3; D is undetermined. V dropped 3 bases and J dropped 4 bases, with 14 bases sitting between them. Looked up from germline, CDR1 is DFQATT and CDR2 is SNEGSKA (reference sequence). The CDR3 covers 14 residues. This chain's CDR3 is CSASRSESADTQYF. The CDR3 nucleotides are TGCAGTGCTAGTAGGTCGGAATCAGCAGATACGCAGTATTTT.

Within the sample, this clonotype is medium-sized (0.01 to 0.1%). The chain carries TRBV3-1 and TRBJ2-5; possibly TRBD1 for D (6 bases). CDR3 size: 14 residues. Per germline, CDR1 LGHDT and CDR2 YNNKEL (reference sequence). V shed 0 bases and J shed 5 bases, with 10 bases lying between them. The CDR3 region is CASSQDYRVETQYF. As DNA, the CDR3 is TGTGCCAGCAGCCAAGATTACAGGGTGGAGACCCAGTACTTC.

The CDR3 DNA reads TGTGCCAGCAGCTTGCTAGCGGGCGCCAGCTCCTACGAGCAGTACTTC. Its protein product is CASSLLAGASSYEQYF. The J gene is TRBJ2-7, the V gene TRBV7-3; 8 nucleotides align to TRBD2. Germline CDR1 SGHTA, CDR2 FQGTGA. The CDR3 contains 16 residues. V lost 3 bases, J lost 0 bases, and 7 bases stayed unmatched.

V gene TRBV12-3 or TRBV12-4 combines with J gene TRBJ1-1; D possibly corresponds to TRBD1 (5 bases). This CDR3 contains 13 residues. Between the trimmed V and J ends, which lost 1 base and 4 bases, there was a span of 7 bases. The CDR3 sequence: CASSLVGGTEAFF. The CDR3 nucleotides read TGTGCCAGCAGTTTAGTCGGGGGCACTGAAGCTTTCTTT.

This chain links TRBV20-1 with TRBJ2-1; possible D gene TRBD1, 5 bases. Per germline, CDR1 DFQATT and CDR2 SNEGSKA (reference sequence). V was trimmed by 3 bases and J by 2 bases, leaving 11 bases between them. This CDR3 is built from 14 residues. The CDR3 nucleotides are TGCAGTGCTAGGGGGCGGTCAACCTACAATGAGCAGTTCTTC. This translates into CSARGRSTYNEQFF.

This clonotype has ten or more counts. The rearrangement links TRBV7-9 to TRBJ2-7, with 9 bases lining up with TRBD1. Germline CDR1 is SEHNR and CDR2 is FQNEAQ (reference sequence). J lost 4 bases, V lost 4 bases, and 11 bases had no gene match. The CDR3 is 16 residues long. CDR3 DNA sequence: TGTGCCAGCAGCTCCACGGACAGGGGCCCCTGGTACGAGCAGTACTTC. This gives the protein CASSSTDRGPWYEQYF. Full variable domain (missing parts from reference TRBV7-9 and TRBJ2-7): DTGVSQNPRHKITKRGQNVTFRCDPISEHNRLYWYRQTLGQGPEFLTYFQNEAQLEKSRLLSDRFSAERPKGSFSTLEIQRTEQGDSAMYLCASSSTDRGPWYEQYFGPGTRLTVT.

This clonotype has a count of ten or more. This chain joins TRBV28 and TRBJ2-5, with 11 nucleotides matching TRBD1. Germline V gene data show CDR1 as MDHEN and CDR2 as SYDVKM. The length of the CDR3 is 21 residues. V trimming: 3 bases; J trimming: 8 bases; junction bases outside the gene matches: 26. The CDR3 here is CASSFPYQGQGAQHTKRTQYF. The CDR3 DNA reads as TGTGCCAGCAGTTTCCCCTATCAAGGACAGGGGGCCCAACATACCAAGAGAACCCAGTACTTC. Looking up the rest from reference TRBV28 and TRBJ2-5 gives the full variable domain: DVKVTQSSRYLVKRTGEKVFLECVQDMDHENMFWYRQDPGLGLRLIYFSYDVKMKEKGDIPEGYSVSREKKERFSLILESASTNQTSMYLCASSFPYQGQGAQHTKRTQYFGPGTRLLVL.

CDR3 region: CASSATGTRVGELFF. The DNA for the CDR3 is TGTGCCAGCAGCGCTACCGGGACTAGGGTCGGGGAGCTGTTTTTT. This chain joins TRBV3-1 and TRBJ2-2, with 8 bases lining up with TRBD2. The germline V gene has CDR1 LGHDT and CDR2 YNNKEL (reference sequence). This CDR3 has 15 residues. Trimming cost V 5 bases and J 7 bases; bases outside gene matches: 9.

There are many counts of this clonotype. The chain uses TRBV18 and TRBJ2-2; the match to TRBD1 covers 7 bases. This CDR3 region has 14 residues. Germline V gene lookup returns CDR1 KGHSH and CDR2 LQKENI. V was pared by 5 bases and J by 4 bases, with 4 bases of the junction left unmatched. The CDR3: CASSGWTGTGELFF. CDR3 bases: TGTGCCAGCTCAGGATGGACAGGCACCGGGGAGCTGTTTTTT. Complete variable domain (other parts from reference TRBV18 and TRBJ2-2): NAGVMQNPRHLVRRRGQEARLRCSPMKGHSHVYWYRQLPEEGLKFMVYLQKENIIDESGMPKERFSAEFPKEGPSILRIQQVVRGDSAAYFCASSGWTGTGELFFGEGSRLTVL.

This clonotype was found many times. This rearrangement joins TRBV20-1 to TRBJ2-3; D possibly corresponds to TRBD1 (6 bases). The CDR3 covers 14 residues. Trimming stripped 5 bases from V and 6 bases from J, with 18 bases between. Germline CDR1 DFQATT, CDR2 SNEGSKA (reference sequence). CDR3: CSASDRILADTQYF. In DNA, the CDR3 is TGCAGTGCTTCAGACAGGATCCTGGCGGATACGCAGTATTTT.

The chain employs TRBV7-8 and TRBJ2-2; D unclear. Deletions cut 3 bases from V and 5 bases from J, with 7 bases between. The V gene's germline CDR1 is SGHVS and CDR2 FQNEAQ. This CDR3 has 13 amino acids. CDR3 bases: TGTGCCAGCAGCTTCCGAGTAACCGGGGAGCTGTTTTTT. This gives the protein CASSFRVTGELFF.

The chain employs TRBV24-1 and TRBJ1-3; D is unclear. Trimming removed 5 bases from V and 0 bases from J, with 7 bases in between. In germline, CDR1 is KGHDR, CDR2 SFDVKD. The CDR3 spans 14 residues. The CDR3 DNA is TGTGCCACCAGTGGGGATATCTCTGGAAACACCATATATTTT. Its protein is CATSGDISGNTIYF.